This entry describes one T cell receptor (beta chain). The target of this receptor is not known. No much larger clone exists at a distance of one base, and base qualities are not known. The time point tag for this specimen amounts to: newly diagnosed, previously untreated cHL patient sample. CD4+ T cells were purified from thawed PBMCs by magnetic negative selection with a Miltenyi CD4+ T cell isolation kit. PBMCs from patients with newly diagnosed, previously untreated classical Hodgkin lymphoma were sequenced as a comparison group for the relapsed/refractory trial patients. Peripheral blood was collected in 8 mL Vacutainer Cell Preparation Tubes, from which PBMCs were isolated by centrifugation and then cryopreserved. Purified CD4+ and CD8+ fractions were generated only in cases for which an additional PBMC sample was available. Magnetically labelled cells were removed on LS columns in a quadroMACS separator, and the flow-through was collected as the purified fraction.

From the germline V gene (reference sequence), CDR1 is LNHDA and CDR2 is SQIVND. After removal of 4 bases from V and 3 bases from J, the junction retains 2 bases not matched to a gene. Spanning cysteine to phenylalanine, the CDR3 consists of 13 amino acids. Solely the CDR3 DNA is kept, with 39 bases framed from the first base. This specimen comes from a study of PD-1 blockade in classical Hodgkin lymphoma (dated by TCRdb to about 2020). With regard to the full study: A peripheral blood immune signature of response to PD-1 blockade in classical Hodgkin lymphoma was defined using TCR beta sequencing and CyTOF.

Genomic DNA was extracted with the Qiagen DNeasy kit from unsorted PBMCs and from negatively selected CD4+ and CD8+ fractions. Using primers that anneal to V and J segments, immunoSEQ multiplex PCR amplified the TCR beta CDR3 regions. Amplification bias was minimized using a synthetic immune receptor repertoire, and residual bias was removed computationally after sequencing. Processing in the source paper ran as follows. Repertoire diversity was quantified as the Shannon entropy index using custom Python scripts. Unsorted, CD4+ and CD8+ repertoires were analyzed separately, except for combined analyses in which CD4+ and CD8+ sequences were merged in silico. Here the immuneACCESS table is served through TCRdb, limited to in-frame sequences with V and J called. Missing clones are a known gap in these copies; in checked studies unresolved V genes cover under half, and the rest lacks a known reason. The V and J calls and clone size come from that table; D and trimming were worked out from the DNA. The sample data list 30,000 to 40,000 clones, and about 89% of these were observed just once. 0.22% of the sample lies in the top ten.

What the study reported, not specific to this receptor: The study covered only a single clinical trial cohort, and the causes of the repertoire differences, possibly disease activity or prior therapy, were still not defined. Baseline TCR diversity was reported as lower in newly diagnosed patients than in healthy donors, and lower still in relapsed/refractory patients.

The sequence was collected from a human donor with classical Hodgkin lymphoma. The rearrangement joined TRBV19 to TRBJ1-2; TRBD1 agrees with 7 junctional bases. Sequenced: CD4+ T cells from blood. The nucleotide sequence reads TGTGCCAGTAGTAGAGGACAGGACTATGGCTACACCTTC. Its coded protein is CASSRGQDYGYTF. Extended through the reference TRBV19 and TRBJ1-2 proteins, this CDR3 yields the full variable domain: DGGITQSPKYLFRKEGQNVTLSCEQNLNHDAMYWYRQDPGQGLRLIYYSQIVNDFQKGDIAEGYSVSREKKESFPLTVTSAQKNPTAFYLCASSRGQDYGYTFGSGTRLTVV.